The next 12 T cell receptor beta chains were all read from a single sample in a study of shared clonotypes between healthy human individuals. Using immunoSEQ multiplex PCR, the repertoire was profiled, and TCRdb retains in-frame clones only, with some absent. The sample holds roughly 850,000 clones, about 97% seen once. Positive CCR7 selection of CD45RO-negative cells yielded the naive CD8 cells, and terminally differentiated effector memory CD45RA+ cells were excluded. Sequencing was carried out using naive CD8+ T cells sorted from blood. The source of these receptors is a man aged 25 to 40 in good health.

Remarks on this clone: Other DNA variants within this sample encode the same CDR3. The rearrangement uses TRBV19 and TRBJ2-7; the match to TRBD1 covers 8 bases. The CDR3 contains 14 residues. Trimming took 5 bases from V and 3 from J; bases not matched to a gene: 6. CDR1 is LNHDA, CDR2 SQIVND, per germline (reference sequence). CDR3 in amino acids: CASSPGTGLYEQYF. In DNA, the CDR3 is TGTGCCAGTAGTCCCGGGACAGGCCTCTACGAGCAGTACTTC.

V gene TRBV4-1 combines with J gene TRBJ2-7; 11 nucleotides agree with TRBD2. Losses at the gene ends were 4 bases for V and 5 bases for J; bases not matched to a gene: 7. Germline V gene lookup returns CDR1 MGHRA and CDR2 YSYEKL. CDR3 length equals 15 residues. CDR3 amino acids: CASSLTSGSRNEQYF. The CDR3 DNA reads as TGCGCCAGCAGCCTAACTAGCGGGAGCCGAAACGAGCAGTACTTC.

The rearrangement uses TRBV30 and TRBJ1-5, with a possible D match to TRBD1 (6 bases). V lost 3 bases, J lost 0 bases, and 12 bases lay in between. The CDR3 loop spans 15 amino acids. In germline, CDR1 is GTSNPN, CDR2 SVGIG (reference sequence). CDR3 DNA sequence: TGTGCCTGGAGCGAAGGACAGACTAGCAATCAGCCCCAGCATTTT. This codes for CAWSEGQTSNQPQHF.

CDR3 nucleotide sequence: TGTGCCAGCAGTCGGGCCGAGCAGTACTTC. Translating gives CASSRAEQYF. This rearrangement joins TRBV6-1 to TRBJ2-7; D not resolved. The CDR3 contains 10 residues. V was cut by 5 bases and J by 6 bases, with 5 bases left in between. The germline gives CDR1 MNHNS, CDR2 SASEGT.

This chain uses TRBV7-9 with TRBJ2-6; possibly TRBD1 for D (5 bases). CDR1 SEHNR and CDR2 FQNEAQ come from the germline V gene (reference sequence). V lost 4 bases and J 2 bases, leaving 9 bases between the germline ends. The CDR3 contains 15 residues. DNA for the CDR3: TGTGCCAGCAGCTCAGGGCGCGCTGGGGCCAACGTCCTGACTTTC. This gives the protein CASSSGRAGANVLTF.

This clone was counted once. The chain is built from TRBV27 and TRBJ1-5; perhaps TRBD1 as D (6 bases). The CDR3 is 13 amino acids. Trimming stripped 2 bases from V and 9 bases from J, with 11 bases between. The germline gives CDR1 MNHEY, CDR2 SMNVEV (reference sequence). The CDR3 protein is CASSLLLTGPQHF. CDR3 bases: TGTGCCAGCAGTTTACTATTGACAGGGCCCCAGCATTTT.

The chain uses TRBV7-6 and TRBJ2-1, with 12 nucleotides matching TRBD2. Trimming cost V 2 bases and J 5 bases; bases outside gene matches: 13. CDR1 and CDR2 (germline): SGHVS, FNYEAQ. The CDR3 spans 19 residues. Here the CDR3 reads CASSLRRWTSGVEHNEQFF. The CDR3, as DNA: TGTGCCAGCAGCTTACGCCGATGGACTAGCGGGGTCGAGCACAATGAGCAGTTCTTC. Full variable domain (missing parts from reference TRBV7-6 and TRBJ2-1): GAGVSQSPRYKVTKRGQDVALRCDPISGHVSLYWYRQALGQGPEFLTYFNYEAQQDKSGLPNDRFSAERPEGSISTLTIQRTEQRDSAMYRCASSLRRWTSGVEHNEQFFGPGTRLTVL.

The chain recombines TRBV4-1 with TRBJ1-2; D call uncertain. This CDR3 contains 12 residues. Germline CDR1 reads MGHRA; CDR2 reads YSYEKL. V was shortened by 1 base and J by 4 bases, with 4 bases between the two germline ends. The CDR3 nucleotides read TGCGCCAGCAGCCAAGGATTCTATGGCTACACCTTC. Protein product: CASSQGFYGYTF.

V usage is TRBV28 and J usage is TRBJ2-1; tentative D call: TRBD2 (5 bases). This CDR3 spans 11 amino acids. The germline CDR1 and CDR2 sequences are MDHEN and SYDVKM. Trimming cost V 5 bases and J 7 bases, with 6 bases left between them. CDR3 nucleotide sequence: TGTGCCAGCAGTCCGGGGAATGAGCAGTTCTTC. This gives the protein CASSPGNEQFF.

This chain joins TRBV5-6 and TRBJ1-1; D gene ambiguous. This CDR3 has 11 amino acids. CDR1 SGHDT and CDR2 YYEEEE come from the germline V gene. V dropped 1 base and J dropped 2 bases, with 0 bases sitting between them. The DNA for the CDR3 is TGTGCCAGCAGCTTGAACACTGAAGCTTTCTTT. Translation gives CASSLNTEAFF.

CDR3 coding DNA: TGCGCCAGCAGCCAAGCCGTTAGCGGGAGCGACGAGCAGTACTTC. This gives the protein CASSQAVSGSDEQYF. V usage is TRBV4-1 and J usage is TRBJ2-7, with 9 bases matching TRBD2. CDR3 length: 15 amino acids. V shed 1 base and J 5 bases; nucleotides not matched to a gene: 6. From germline, CDR1 is MGHRA and CDR2 YSYEKL.

The sample holds one count of this clone. The CDR3: CATAKGLRGHNEQFF. CDR3 nucleotides: TGCGCCACCGCGAAGGGACTCAGAGGCCACAATGAGCAGTTCTTC. This chain uses TRBV10-1 with TRBJ2-1; weak D call: TRBD2 (6 bases). CDR1 WNHNN and CDR2 SYGVQD come from the germline V gene (reference sequence). V lost 10 bases and J lost 5, with 21 bases in between. The CDR3 runs 15 residues.